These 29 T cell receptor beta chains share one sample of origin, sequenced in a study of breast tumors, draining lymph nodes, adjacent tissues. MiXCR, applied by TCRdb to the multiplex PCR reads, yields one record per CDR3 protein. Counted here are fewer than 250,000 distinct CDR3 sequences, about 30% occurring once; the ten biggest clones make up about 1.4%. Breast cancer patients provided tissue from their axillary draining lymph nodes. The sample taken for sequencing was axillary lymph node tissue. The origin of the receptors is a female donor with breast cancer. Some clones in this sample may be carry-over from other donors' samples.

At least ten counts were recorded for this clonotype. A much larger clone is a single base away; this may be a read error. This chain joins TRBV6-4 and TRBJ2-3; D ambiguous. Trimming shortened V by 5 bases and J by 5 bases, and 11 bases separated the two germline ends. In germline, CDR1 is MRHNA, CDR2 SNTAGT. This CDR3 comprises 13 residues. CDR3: CASSPQRGDTQYF. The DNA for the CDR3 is TGTGCCAGCAGTCCCCAGCGCGGAGATACGCAGTATTTT.

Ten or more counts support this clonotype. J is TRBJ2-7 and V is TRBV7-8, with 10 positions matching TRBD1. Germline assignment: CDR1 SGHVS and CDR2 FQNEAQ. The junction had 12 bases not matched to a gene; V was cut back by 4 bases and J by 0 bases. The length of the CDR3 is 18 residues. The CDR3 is CASSSASTGGSFSYEQYF. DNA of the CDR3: TGTGCCAGCAGCTCCGCCTCGACAGGGGGCTCATTCTCCTACGAGCAGTACTTC.

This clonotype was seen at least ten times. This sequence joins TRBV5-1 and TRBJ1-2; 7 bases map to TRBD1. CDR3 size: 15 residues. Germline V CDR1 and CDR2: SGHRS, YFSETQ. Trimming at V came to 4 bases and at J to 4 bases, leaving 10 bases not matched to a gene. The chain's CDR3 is CASSPGTVYIYGYTF. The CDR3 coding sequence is TGCGCCAGCAGCCCCGGGACAGTTTATATCTATGGCTACACCTTC. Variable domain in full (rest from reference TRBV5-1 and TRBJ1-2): KAGVTQTPRYLIKTRGQQVTLSCSPISGHRSVSWYQQTPGQGLQFLFEYFSETQRNKGNFPGRFSGRQFSNSRSEMNVSTLELGDSALYLCASSPGTVYIYGYTFGSGTRLTVV.

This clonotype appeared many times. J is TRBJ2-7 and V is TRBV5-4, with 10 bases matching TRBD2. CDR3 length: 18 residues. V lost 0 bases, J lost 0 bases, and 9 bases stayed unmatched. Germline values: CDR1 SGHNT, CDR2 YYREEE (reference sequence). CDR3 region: CASSLGAAAGGISYEQYF. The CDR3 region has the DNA TGTGCCAGCAGCTTGGGGGCCGCAGCGGGAGGGATCTCCTACGAGCAGTACTTC.

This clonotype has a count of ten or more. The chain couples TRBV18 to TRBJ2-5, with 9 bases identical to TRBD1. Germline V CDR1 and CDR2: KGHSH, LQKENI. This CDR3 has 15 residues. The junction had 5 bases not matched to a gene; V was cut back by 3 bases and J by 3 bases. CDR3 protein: CASSPARTGEETQYF. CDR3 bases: TGTGCCAGCTCACCGGCGAGGACAGGGGAAGAGACCCAGTACTTC. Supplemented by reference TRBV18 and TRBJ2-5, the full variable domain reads NAGVMQNPRHLVRRRGQEARLRCSPMKGHSHVYWYRQLPEEGLKFMVYLQKENIIDESGMPKERFSAEFPKEGPSILRIQQVVRGDSAAYFCASSPARTGEETQYFGPGTRLLVL.

This CDR3 is CASSWGPQETQYF. CDR3 DNA: TGTGCCAGCAGTTGGGGACCGCAAGAGACCCAGTACTTC. The chain couples TRBV7-2 to TRBJ2-5, with D tentatively TRBD1 or TRBD2 (5 bases each). The CDR3 totals 13 residues. CDR1 is SGHTA, CDR2 FQGNSA, per germline. The V gene lost 6 bases and the J gene lost 2 bases, with 10 bases spanning the gap.

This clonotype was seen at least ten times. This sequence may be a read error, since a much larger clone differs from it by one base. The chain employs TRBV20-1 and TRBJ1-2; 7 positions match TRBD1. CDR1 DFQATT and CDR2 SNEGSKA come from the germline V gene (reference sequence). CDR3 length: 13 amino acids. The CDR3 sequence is CSARGQGGYGCTF. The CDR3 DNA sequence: TGCAGTGCTAGAGGTCAGGGGGGCTATGGCTGCACCTTC.

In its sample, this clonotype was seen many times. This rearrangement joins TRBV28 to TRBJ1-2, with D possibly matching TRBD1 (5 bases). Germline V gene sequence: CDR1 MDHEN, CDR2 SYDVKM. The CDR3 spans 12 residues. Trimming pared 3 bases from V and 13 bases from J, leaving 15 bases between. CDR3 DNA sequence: TGTGCCAGCAGTTTCCGGGGACGCCGTCTCACCTTC. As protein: CASSFRGRRLTF.

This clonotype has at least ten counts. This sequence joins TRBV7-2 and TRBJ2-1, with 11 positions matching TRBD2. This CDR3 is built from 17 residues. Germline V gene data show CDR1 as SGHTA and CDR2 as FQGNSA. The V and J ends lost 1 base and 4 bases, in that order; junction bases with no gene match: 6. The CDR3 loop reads CASSLEVAGGGYNEQFF. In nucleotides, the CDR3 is TGTGCCAGCAGCTTAGAAGTAGCGGGAGGGGGTTACAATGAGCAGTTCTTC.

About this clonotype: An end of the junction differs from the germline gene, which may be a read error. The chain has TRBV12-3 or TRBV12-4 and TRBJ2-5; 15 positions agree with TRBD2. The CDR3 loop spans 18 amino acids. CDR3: CASSLGGLAGGGTETQYF. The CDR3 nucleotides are TGTGCCAGCAGCTTAGGGGGACTAGCGGGAGGAGGGACGGAGACCCAGTACTTC.

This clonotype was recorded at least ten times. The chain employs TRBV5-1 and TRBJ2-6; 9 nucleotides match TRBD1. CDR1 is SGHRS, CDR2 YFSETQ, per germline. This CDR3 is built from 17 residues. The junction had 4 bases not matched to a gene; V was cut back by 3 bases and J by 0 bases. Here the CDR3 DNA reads TGCGCCAGCAGCTCGGGACAGGGCATCTCTGGGGCCAACGTCCTGACTTTC. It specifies CASSSGQGISGANVLTF.

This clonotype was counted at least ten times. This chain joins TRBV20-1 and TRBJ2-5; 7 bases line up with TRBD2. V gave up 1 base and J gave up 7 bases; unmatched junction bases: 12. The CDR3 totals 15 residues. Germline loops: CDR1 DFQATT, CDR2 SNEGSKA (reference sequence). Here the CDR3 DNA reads TGCAGTGCTAGAGCGTTAGGGCTAGCGGTGAGGACCCAGTACTTC. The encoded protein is CSARALGLAVRTQYF.

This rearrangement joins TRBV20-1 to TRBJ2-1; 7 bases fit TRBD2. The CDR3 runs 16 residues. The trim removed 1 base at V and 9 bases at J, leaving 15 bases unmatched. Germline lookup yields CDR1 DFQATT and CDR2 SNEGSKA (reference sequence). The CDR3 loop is CSARVSSAGALGEQFF. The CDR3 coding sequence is TGCAGTGCTAGAGTCAGTTCGGCGGGAGCGCTCGGTGAGCAGTTCTTC.

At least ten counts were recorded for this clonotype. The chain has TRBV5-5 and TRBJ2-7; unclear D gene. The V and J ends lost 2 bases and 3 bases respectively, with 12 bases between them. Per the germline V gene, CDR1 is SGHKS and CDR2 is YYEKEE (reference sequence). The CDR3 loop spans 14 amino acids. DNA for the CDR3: TGTGCCAGCAGCTTCAGCGAAAAATACTACGAGCAGTACTTC. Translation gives CASSFSEKYYEQYF. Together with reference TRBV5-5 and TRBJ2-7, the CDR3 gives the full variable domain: DAGVTQSPTHLIKTRGQQVTLRCSPISGHKSVSWYQQVLGQGPQFIFQYYEKEERGRGNFPDRFSARQFPNYSSELNVNALLLGDSALYLCASSFSEKYYEQYFGPGTRLTVT.

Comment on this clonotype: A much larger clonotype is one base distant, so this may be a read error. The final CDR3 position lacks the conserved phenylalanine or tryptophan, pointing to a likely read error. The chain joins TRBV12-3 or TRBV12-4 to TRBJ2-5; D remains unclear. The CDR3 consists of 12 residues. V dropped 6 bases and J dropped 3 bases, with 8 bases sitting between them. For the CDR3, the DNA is TGTGCCAGCAGCTTTCTTAAAGAGACCCAGTACCTC. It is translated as CASSFLKETQYL.

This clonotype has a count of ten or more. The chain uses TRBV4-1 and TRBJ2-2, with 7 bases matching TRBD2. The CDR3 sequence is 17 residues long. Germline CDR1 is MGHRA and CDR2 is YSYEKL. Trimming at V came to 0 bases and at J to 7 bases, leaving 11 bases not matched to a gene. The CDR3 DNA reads TGCGCCAGCAGCCAAGAAAAAGGGAGGGCCAGGATCGGGGAGCTGTTTTTT. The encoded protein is CASSQEKGRARIGELFF.

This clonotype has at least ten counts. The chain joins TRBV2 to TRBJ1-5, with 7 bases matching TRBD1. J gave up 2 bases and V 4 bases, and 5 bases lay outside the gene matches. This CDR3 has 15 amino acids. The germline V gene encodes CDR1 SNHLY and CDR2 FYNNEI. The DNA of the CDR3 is TGTGCCAGCAGTGTCAGGGGGGTGGGCAATCAGCCCCAGCATTTT. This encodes CASSVRGVGNQPQHF.

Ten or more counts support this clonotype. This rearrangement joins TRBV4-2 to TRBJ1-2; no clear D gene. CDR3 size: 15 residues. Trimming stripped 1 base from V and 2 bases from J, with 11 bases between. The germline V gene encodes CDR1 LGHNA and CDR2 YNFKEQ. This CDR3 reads CASSQVGLENYGYTF. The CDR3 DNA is TGTGCCAGCAGCCAAGTAGGACTTGAAAACTATGGCTACACCTTC.

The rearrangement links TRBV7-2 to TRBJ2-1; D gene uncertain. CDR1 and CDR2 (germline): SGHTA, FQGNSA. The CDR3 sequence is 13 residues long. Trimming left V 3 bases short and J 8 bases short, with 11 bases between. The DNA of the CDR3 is TGTGCCAGCAGCTTTGGCCTGGGTTATGAGCAGTTCTTC. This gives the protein CASSFGLGYEQFF.

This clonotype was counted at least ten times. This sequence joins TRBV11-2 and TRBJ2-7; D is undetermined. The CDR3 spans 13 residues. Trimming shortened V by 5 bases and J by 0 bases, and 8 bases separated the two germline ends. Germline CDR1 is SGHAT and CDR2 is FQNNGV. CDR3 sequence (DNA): TGTGCCAGCAGCCCATGGGACTCCTACGAGCAGTACTTC. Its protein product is CASSPWDSYEQYF.

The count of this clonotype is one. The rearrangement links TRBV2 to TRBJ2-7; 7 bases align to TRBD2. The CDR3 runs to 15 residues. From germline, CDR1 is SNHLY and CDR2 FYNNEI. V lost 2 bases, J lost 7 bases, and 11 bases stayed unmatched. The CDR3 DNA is TGTGCCAGCAGTGAATCGAGCGGGATCCACTTAGAGCAGTACTTC. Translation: CASSESSGIHLEQYF. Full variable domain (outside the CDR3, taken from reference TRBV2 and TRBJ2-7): EPEVTQTPSHQVTQMGQEVILRCVPISNHLYFYWYRQILGQKVEFLVSFYNNEISEKSEIFDDQFSVERPDGSNFTLKIRSTKLEDSAMYFCASSESSGIHLEQYFGPGTRLTVT.

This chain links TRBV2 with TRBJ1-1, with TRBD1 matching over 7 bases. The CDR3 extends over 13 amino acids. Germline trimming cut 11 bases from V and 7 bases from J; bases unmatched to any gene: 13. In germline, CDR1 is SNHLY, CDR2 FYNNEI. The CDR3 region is CAVPGQSTNEAFF. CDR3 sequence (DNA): TGTGCCGTACCGGGACAGAGTACAAATGAAGCTTTCTTT.

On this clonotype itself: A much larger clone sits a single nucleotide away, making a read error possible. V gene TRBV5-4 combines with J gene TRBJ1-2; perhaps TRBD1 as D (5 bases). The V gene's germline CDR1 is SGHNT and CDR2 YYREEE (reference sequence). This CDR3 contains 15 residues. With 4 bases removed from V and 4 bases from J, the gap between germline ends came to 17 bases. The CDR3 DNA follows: TGTGCCAGCAGCACTAAACAGGCGGCTTCCTATGGCTACACCTTC. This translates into CASSTKQAASYGYTF.

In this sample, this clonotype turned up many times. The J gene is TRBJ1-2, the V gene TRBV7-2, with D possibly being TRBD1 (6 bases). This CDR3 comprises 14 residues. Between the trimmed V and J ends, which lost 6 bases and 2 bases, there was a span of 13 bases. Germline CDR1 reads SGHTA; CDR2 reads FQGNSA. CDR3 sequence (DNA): TGTGCCAGCAGTAGGGTCCAGGGGAACTATGGCTACACCTTC. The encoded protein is CASSRVQGNYGYTF.

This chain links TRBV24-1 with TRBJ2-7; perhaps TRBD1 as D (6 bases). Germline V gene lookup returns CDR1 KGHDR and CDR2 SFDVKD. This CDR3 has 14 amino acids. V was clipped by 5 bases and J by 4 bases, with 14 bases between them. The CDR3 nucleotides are TGTGCCACCAGTGGCCGGGACAAGAATTACGAGCAGTACTTC. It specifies CATSGRDKNYEQYF.

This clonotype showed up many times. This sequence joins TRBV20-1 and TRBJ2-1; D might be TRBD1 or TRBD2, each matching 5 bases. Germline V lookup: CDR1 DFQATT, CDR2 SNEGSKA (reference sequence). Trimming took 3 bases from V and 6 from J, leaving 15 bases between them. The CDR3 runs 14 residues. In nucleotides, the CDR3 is TGCAGTGCTAGCTATGGGACGGTGAGCAATGAGCAGTTCTTC. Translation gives CSASYGTVSNEQFF.

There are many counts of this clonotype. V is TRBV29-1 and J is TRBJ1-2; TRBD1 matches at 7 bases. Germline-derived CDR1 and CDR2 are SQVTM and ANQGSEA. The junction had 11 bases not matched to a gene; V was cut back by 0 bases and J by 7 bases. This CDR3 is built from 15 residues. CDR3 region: CSVEDPTGLGSGYTF. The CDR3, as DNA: TGCAGCGTTGAAGATCCGACAGGGTTGGGAAGTGGCTACACCTTC. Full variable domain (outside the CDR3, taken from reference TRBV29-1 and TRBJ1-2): SAVISQKPSRDICQRGTSLTIQCQVDSQVTMMFWYRQQPGQSLTLIATANQGSEATYESGFVIDKFPISRPNLTFSTLTVSNMSPEDSSIYLCSVEDPTGLGSGYTFGSGTRLTVV.

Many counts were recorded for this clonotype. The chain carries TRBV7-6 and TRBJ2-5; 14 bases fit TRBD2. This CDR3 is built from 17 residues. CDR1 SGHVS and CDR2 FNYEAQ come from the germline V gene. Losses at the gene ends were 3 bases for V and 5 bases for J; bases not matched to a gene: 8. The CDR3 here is CASSFAGTSGGGETQYF. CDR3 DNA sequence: TGTGCCAGCAGCTTCGCCGGGACTAGCGGGGGAGGGGAGACCCAGTACTTC.

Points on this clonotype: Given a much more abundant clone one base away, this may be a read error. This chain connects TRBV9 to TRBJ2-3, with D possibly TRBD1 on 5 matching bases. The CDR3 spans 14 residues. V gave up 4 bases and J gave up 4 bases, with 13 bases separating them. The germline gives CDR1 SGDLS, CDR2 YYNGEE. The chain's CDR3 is CASSLTRGSDTQYF. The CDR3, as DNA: TGTGCCAGCAGCTTAACAAGGGGTTCAGATACGCAGTATTTT.